A single T cell receptor beta chain is shown here with its context. This sample is part of a study of T cell clusters in autoimmune cytopenias. TRB amplification used approximately 250 ng of peripheral blood genomic DNA. TRB was amplified by touch-down multiplex PCR, primer pools A and B combined. One entry per CDR3 protein, without DNA, is what TCRdb gives after re-calling the multiplex PCR reads. The sample has about 6,100 distinct CDR3 sequences. CDR3 size: 14 residues. The germline CDR1 and CDR2 sequences are WSHSY and SAAADI. These records were also assigned to another study, of T cell repertoires in aging, cancer and after chemotherapy.

The specimen sequenced was peripheral blood. The chain employs TRBV10-2 and TRBJ1-1. This TCR came from a human donor in good health. CDR3 in amino acids: CASSEVGFDTEAFF.